These 10 T cell receptor beta chains share one sample of origin, sequenced in a study of cytomegalovirus exposure and HLA in healthy donors. Amplification used 60 Vbeta primers and 13 Jbeta primers. Only in-frame clones appear in the TCRdb table, and some are missing; sequencing was by immunoSEQ multiplex PCR. Of about 180,000 clones in the sample, more than 80% were seen once. Sequences were obtained from PBMCs. The origin of the receptors is a woman aged 18-29 years in good health and CMV-seropositive.

The CDR3 DNA reads TGCAGCGTTGGGACAGGGCAAAATAAAGAGACCCAGTACTTC. It is translated as CSVGTGQNKETQYF. The chain uses TRBV29-1 and TRBJ2-5, with 8 bases lining up with TRBD1. Per the germline V gene, CDR1 is SQVTM and CDR2 is ANQGSEA. V lost 4 bases to trimming and J lost 3 bases; unmatched junction nucleotides: 7. This CDR3 spans 14 amino acids.

The CDR3 DNA is TGTGCCAGCAGTTTTGGGCTAGGGGACACGCTGGAGTACTTC. Translation: CASSFGLGDTLEYF. The chain recombines TRBV6-5 with TRBJ2-7; TRBD1 is a possible D gene (6 bases). Trimming took 4 bases from V and 11 from J, leaving 21 bases between them. CDR3 length: 14 residues. CDR1 is MNHEY and CDR2 is SVGAGI in the germline V gene.

The J gene is TRBJ2-3, the V gene TRBV5-4, with TRBD2 identical over 13 bases. V was clipped by 5 bases and J by 4 bases; unmatched bases: 7. CDR3 length equals 16 residues. CDR1 is SGHNT and CDR2 is YYREEE in the germline V gene (reference sequence). CDR3 residues: CASSPRLAGGPDTQYF. CDR3 DNA: TGTGCCAGCAGTCCCCGACTAGCGGGGGGCCCAGATACGCAGTATTTT.

The chain joins TRBV25-1 to TRBJ1-2; D is perhaps TRBD1 (6 bases). The CDR3 consists of 13 residues. V gave up 6 bases and J gave up 6 bases, with 14 bases separating them. In germline, CDR1 is MGHDK, CDR2 SYGVNS. CDR3 sequence (DNA): TGTGCCAGCAGCCAACAGGGTATCGATGGCTACACCTTC. It codes for CASSQQGIDGYTF.

Note on this clone: The junction departs from the called germline gene at one end, perhaps through a read error. This chain joins TRBV11-2 and TRBJ2-7; D perhaps matches TRBD1 (6 bases). The CDR3 has 13 amino acids. The germline CDR1 and CDR2 sequences are SGHAT and FQNNGV. Written as DNA, the CDR3 is TGTGCCAGCAGCTTAGTCGGACAGCTCTTTTTCGACTTC. It yields the protein CASSLVGQLFFDF.

The V and J genes are TRBV29-1 and TRBJ1-2; 9 nucleotides match TRBD1. V lost 6 bases, J lost 4 bases, and 6 bases stayed unmatched. The CDR3 totals 13 residues. Germline V gives CDR1 SQVTM, CDR2 ANQGSEA. Written as DNA, the CDR3 is TGCAGCGTGGCGGGACAGGGTACCTATGGCTACACCTTC. This codes for CSVAGQGTYGYTF.

Turning to this clone: Relative to the germline gene, one junction end is altered; a read error may explain this. V and J are TRBV7-7 and TRBJ2-1; the D gene is possibly TRBD2 (5 bases). Germline CDR1 and CDR2: SSHAT and FNYEAQ (reference sequence). The CDR3 sequence is 13 residues long. CDR3 sequence (DNA): TGTGCCAGCAGACCACTAGGAATCAATGAGCAGCTCTTC. Translation: CASRPLGINEQLF.

This sequence joins TRBV4-1 and TRBJ2-7, with D possibly TRBD2 on 6 matching bases. Germline V gene sequence: CDR1 MGHRA, CDR2 YSYEKL. V was shortened by 3 bases and J by 3 bases, with 15 bases between the two germline ends. This CDR3 spans 15 amino acids. This CDR3 reads CASSQVGQEGYEQYF. Here the CDR3 DNA reads TGCGCCAGCAGCCAGGTCGGCCAGGAGGGCTACGAGCAGTACTTC.

The chain carries TRBV7-3 and TRBJ2-2; possibly TRBD2 for D (5 bases). The CDR3 covers 14 residues. The V and J ends lost 2 bases and 7 bases respectively, with 11 bases between them. Germline assignment: CDR1 SGHTA and CDR2 FQGTGA. The CDR3 reads CASSLLLGGGELFF. The CDR3 bases are TGTGCCAGCAGCTTACTACTCGGAGGCGGGGAGCTGTTTTTT.

The J gene is TRBJ1-2, the V gene TRBV7-2, with 7 bases identical to TRBD1. The CDR3 is 13 residues long. V lost 4 bases to trimming and J lost 6 bases; unmatched junction nucleotides: 5. Per germline, CDR1 SGHTA and CDR2 FQGNSA. CDR3 nucleotides: TGTGCCAGCAGCTGGGACAGAGAGAATGGCTACACCTTC. Protein: CASSWDRENGYTF.